Below, 23 T cell receptor beta chains from the same sample are listed, as sequenced in a study of early T cells in non-severe SARS-CoV-2 infection. MiXCR, applied by TCRdb to the 5' RACE reads, yields one record per CDR3 protein. The table has roughly 81,000 distinct CDR3 sequences, more than 5% seen once; the top ten hold just under 8%. The sequenced sample consisted of whole blood. The receptors here all came from an adult who was a healthcare worker with PCR-confirmed SARS-CoV-2 infection or an uninfected control (not recorded which).

The table lists this clonotype with a few counts. The rearrangement joins TRBV18 to TRBJ2-3, with D hard to call. With 0 bases removed from V and 6 bases from J, the gap between germline ends came to 10 bases. CDR3 size: 14 residues. Looked up from germline, CDR1 is KGHSH and CDR2 is LQKENI. CDR3 in amino acids: CASSPPSGRDTQYF. DNA for the CDR3: TGTGCCAGCTCACCACCAAGTGGTAGGGATACGCAGTATTTT.

This clonotype occurred a few times. This chain joins TRBV20-1 and TRBJ2-1; 8 bases are shared with TRBD2. V dropped 3 bases and J dropped 3; count of bases not matched to a gene: 7. This CDR3 contains 15 residues. Germline V gene sequence: CDR1 DFQATT, CDR2 SNEGSKA (reference sequence). For the CDR3, the DNA is TGCAGTGCTAGCGAGCGGGGGAATAACTACAATGAGCAGTTCTTC. The encoded protein is CSASERGNNYNEQFF.

The rearrangement uses TRBV7-9 and TRBJ2-1; 7 positions agree with TRBD2. V lost 5 bases to trimming and J lost 3 bases; unmatched junction nucleotides: 7. Germline CDR1 and CDR2: SEHNR and FQNEAQ (reference sequence). This CDR3 comprises 15 residues. The CDR3 protein is CASSPQRDLYNEQFF. As DNA, the CDR3 is TGTGCCAGCAGCCCCCAGCGGGACCTCTACAATGAGCAGTTCTTC.

This clonotype was counted at least ten times. The CDR3 nucleotides read TGTGCCAGCAGTGAATTGAGGGGCGTAGGAGAGACCCAGTACTTC. It encodes CASSELRGVGETQYF. This chain connects TRBV25-1 to TRBJ2-5; D possibly uses TRBD1 or TRBD2 (5 bases each). The V end was cut by 1 base, the J end by 4 bases, with 13 bases between. This CDR3 comprises 15 residues. The germline V gene encodes CDR1 MGHDK and CDR2 SYGVNS.

In its sample, this clonotype was seen a few times. This chain connects TRBV28 to TRBJ1-6; 7 bases match TRBD1. Germline values: CDR1 MDHEN, CDR2 SYDVKM. J lost 7 bases, V lost 8 bases, and 11 bases had no gene match. CDR3 size: 15 residues. The CDR3 loop is CASGPTGIKNSPLHF. The CDR3 DNA reads as TGTGCCAGCGGCCCGACAGGGATTAAGAATTCACCCCTCCACTTT. Complete variable domain (other parts from reference TRBV28 and TRBJ1-6): DVKVTQSSRYLVKRTGEKVFLECVQDMDHENMFWYRQDPGLGLRLIYFSYDVKMKEKGDIPEGYSVSREKKERFSLILESASTNQTSMYLCASGPTGIKNSPLHFGNGTRLTVT.

The rearrangement uses TRBV9 and TRBJ2-7, with D perhaps TRBD2 (6 bases). The V end was cut by 4 bases, the J end by 7 bases, with 15 bases between. The CDR3 loop spans 13 amino acids. The germline V gene encodes CDR1 SGDLS and CDR2 YYNGEE. The CDR3: CASSIAETREQYF. Written as DNA, the CDR3 is TGTGCCAGCAGCATAGCGGAGACAAGGGAGCAGTACTTC.

In its sample, this clonotype was seen a few times. V usage is TRBV20-1 and J usage is TRBJ2-5, with a tentative D call TRBD2 (6 bases). This CDR3 is 13 amino acids long. The germline V gene has CDR1 DFQATT and CDR2 SNEGSKA (reference sequence). V lost 3 bases, J lost 2 bases, and 10 bases lay in between. The CDR3 nucleotides are TGCAGTGCTAGCAAGGAGGGGCAAGAGACCCAGTACTTC. Translating gives CSASKEGQETQYF.

This clonotype was recorded many times. V and J are TRBV19 and TRBJ2-6; D possibly corresponds to TRBD2 (5 bases). The CDR3 extends over 16 amino acids. The germline V and J ends were trimmed by 7 bases and 1 base, with 14 bases remaining between them. Looked up from germline, CDR1 is LNHDA and CDR2 is SQIVND (reference sequence). The CDR3: CASMEGGGSGANVLTF. CDR3 DNA: TGTGCCAGTATGGAAGGAGGAGGATCTGGGGCCAACGTCCTGACTTTC.

The rearrangement joins TRBV20-1 to TRBJ2-3; the D call may be TRBD1 or TRBD2 (5 bases each). The CDR3 extends over 14 amino acids. Germline V lookup: CDR1 DFQATT, CDR2 SNEGSKA (reference sequence). V was pared by 2 bases and J by 5 bases, with 14 bases between. CDR3 nucleotide sequence: TGCAGTGCTAGACCTATCGGGGCACTAGATACGCAGTATTTT. It yields the protein CSARPIGALDTQYF.

The V and J genes are TRBV4-1 and TRBJ2-1, with 8 positions matching TRBD1. V shed 6 bases, J shed 3 bases, and the junction held 7 bases outside the gene matches. There are 15 residues in the CDR3. Per germline, CDR1 MGHRA and CDR2 YSYEKL. The CDR3 reads CASRSGTGHYNEQFF. In DNA form, the CDR3 reads TGCGCCAGCAGATCCGGGACAGGCCACTACAATGAGCAGTTCTTC.

V and J are TRBV6-5 and TRBJ2-1, with D perhaps TRBD2 (6 bases). The CDR3 loop spans 15 amino acids. Trimming removed 2 bases from V and 4 bases from J, with 12 bases in between. Germline CDR1 reads MNHEY; CDR2 reads SVGAGI. CDR3 residues: CASSYMASEYNEQFF. In DNA, the CDR3 is TGTGCCAGCAGTTACATGGCTAGCGAGTACAATGAGCAGTTCTTC.

This clonotype has only a few counts. The chain links TRBV11-2 to TRBJ2-3; tentative D call: TRBD2 (5 bases). Trimming left V 2 bases short and J 6 bases short, with 18 bases between. Germline CDR1 reads SGHAT; CDR2 reads FQNNGV. The length of the CDR3 is 16 residues. This chain's CDR3 is CASSLLGWSGGDTQYF. As DNA, the CDR3 is TGTGCCAGCAGCTTACTTGGTTGGTCGGGCGGGGATACGCAGTATTTT.

This clonotype was seen many times. The chain is built from TRBV7-8 and TRBJ2-1; perhaps D is TRBD1 or TRBD2 (5 bases each). Looked up from germline, CDR1 is SGHVS and CDR2 is FQNEAQ. The ends were cut back, 5 bases at V and 14 bases at J, with 25 bases in the middle. The CDR3 is made up of 15 amino acids. The CDR3 DNA reads as TGTGCCAGCAGCCCCCAGGCCCGGGGAGAGGAAGGGGAGTTCTTC. Translation: CASSPQARGEEGEFF.

This clonotype was seen more than once but under ten times. The chain couples TRBV18 to TRBJ1-3; TRBD1 might be the D (5 bases). This CDR3 spans 17 amino acids. CDR1 and CDR2 (germline): KGHSH, LQKENI. The V and J ends lost 2 bases and 4 bases respectively, with 18 bases between them. CDR3 amino acids: CASSPITGTRGGNTIYF. In DNA form, the CDR3 reads TGTGCCAGCTCACCAATCACGGGGACGCGAGGAGGAAACACCATATATTTT. Based on the CDR3 plus reference TRBV18 and TRBJ1-3, the full variable domain is NAGVMQNPRHLVRRRGQEARLRCSPMKGHSHVYWYRQLPEEGLKFMVYLQKENIIDESGMPKERFSAEFPKEGPSILRIQQVVRGDSAAYFCASSPITGTRGGNTIYFGEGSWLTVV.

In this sample, this clonotype turned up many times. The gene calls are TRBV6-5 and TRBJ2-2; no definite D call. The V gene's germline CDR1 is MNHEY and CDR2 SVGAGI. CDR3 length equals 18 residues. V was clipped by 6 bases and J by 0 bases, with 20 bases between them. The CDR3 here is CASRAGHRTRPNTGELFF. DNA of the CDR3: TGTGCCAGCAGGGCCGGCCACCGGACGCGGCCGAACACCGGGGAGCTGTTTTTT.

At least ten counts were recorded for this clonotype. V and J are TRBV9 and TRBJ2-3; TRBD1 or TRBD2 may be the D gene (5 bases each). The CDR3 covers 15 residues. V lost 6 bases to trimming and J lost 1 base, with 15 bases between them. The germline V gene has CDR1 SGDLS and CDR2 YYNGEE. The CDR3 DNA is TGTGCCAGCACCCGAGGGGCTCCGGGCACAGATACGCAGTATTTT. Translated, it gives CASTRGAPGTDTQYF.

The sample holds many counts of this clonotype. The chain is built from TRBV28 and TRBJ1-1, with D unclear. The V and J ends lost 7 bases and 4 bases respectively, with 13 bases between them. This CDR3 has 13 residues. The V gene's germline CDR1 is MDHEN and CDR2 SYDVKM. The CDR3 DNA reads TGTGCCAGCATGATTTCGGTGGCCACTGAAGCTTTCTTT. Its protein product is CASMISVATEAFF.

There are many counts of this clonotype. The chain recombines TRBV2 with TRBJ2-1; D possibly matches TRBD1 or TRBD2 (5 bases each). Germline V gene sequence: CDR1 SNHLY, CDR2 FYNNEI. Trimming removed 7 bases at V and 9 bases at J, with 16 bases between. The CDR3 runs to 13 residues. The chain's CDR3 is CASNLGRAGEQFF. Here the CDR3 DNA reads TGTGCCAGCAACCTCGGCAGGGCGGGTGAGCAGTTCTTC.

This clonotype was counted a few times. This chain connects TRBV5-6 to TRBJ2-7; possibly TRBD1 or TRBD2 for D (7 bases each). Germline-derived CDR1 and CDR2 are SGHDT and YYEEEE. Trimming shortened V by 4 bases and J by 3 bases, and 17 bases separated the two germline ends. This CDR3 has 15 amino acids. The CDR3 DNA reads TGTGCCAGCAGCGGAAGCGGGACAGCTTTCTACGAGCAGTACTTC. This codes for CASSGSGTAFYEQYF.

This clonotype was recorded many times. This rearrangement joins TRBV10-2 to TRBJ1-1; perhaps TRBD1 as D (6 bases). There are 15 residues in the CDR3. CDR1 is WSHSY and CDR2 is SAAADI in the germline V gene. Trimming left V 2 bases short and J 1 base short, with 11 bases between. This CDR3 reads CASSETGLRNTEAFF. Here the CDR3 DNA reads TGCGCCAGCAGTGAGACAGGGTTACGGAACACTGAAGCTTTCTTT.

The chain uses TRBV15 and TRBJ2-1; possibly TRBD1 for D (6 bases). Per the germline V gene, CDR1 is LNHNV and CDR2 is YYDKDF (reference sequence). V was shortened by 1 base and J by 6 bases, with 10 bases between the two germline ends. This CDR3 region has 14 residues. The CDR3 loop is CATSRGGQGNEQFF. CDR3 nucleotides: TGTGCCACCAGCAGAGGGGGGCAGGGCAATGAGCAGTTCTTC.

The chain employs TRBV30 and TRBJ1-2; D is perhaps TRBD1 (6 bases). In germline, CDR1 is GTSNPN, CDR2 SVGIG (reference sequence). V was pared by 2 bases and J by 0 bases, with 10 bases between. The CDR3 is made up of 14 amino acids. Here the CDR3 reads CAWSPGEANYGYTF. In nucleotides, the CDR3 is TGTGCCTGGAGTCCAGGGGAAGCTAACTATGGCTACACCTTC. The full variable domain, rest sourced from reference TRBV30 and TRBJ1-2, is SQTIHQWPATLVQPVGSPLSLECTVEGTSNPNLYWYRQAAGRGLQLLFYSVGIGQISSEVPQNLSASRPQDRQFILSSKKLLLSDSGFYLCAWSPGEANYGYTFGSGTRLTVV.

This clonotype was counted between two and nine times. The chain joins TRBV7-2 to TRBJ2-3, with D unresolved. This CDR3 contains 15 residues. Germline CDR1 SGHTA, CDR2 FQGNSA. Trimming took 1 base from V and 1 from J, leaving 9 bases between them. The CDR3 spells CASSLGTARTDTQYF. The DNA for the CDR3 is TGTGCCAGCAGCTTAGGGACGGCCCGCACAGATACGCAGTATTTT. The entire variable domain, with the rest obtained from reference TRBV7-2 and TRBJ2-3, is as follows: GAGVSQSPSNKVTEKGKDVELRCDPISGHTALYWYRQSLGQGLEFLIYFQGNSAPDKSGLPSDRFSAERTGGSVSTLTIQRTQQEDSAVYLCASSLGTARTDTQYFGPGTRLTVL.